Shown below are 3 T cell receptor beta chains from a single sample sequenced in a study of response to subunit inactivated influenza vaccine. One entry per CDR3 protein results from TCRdb running MiXCR on the RT-PCR reads. The sample has roughly 650,000 distinct CDR3 sequences, 13% to 15% seen once; the top ten hold roughly 7.6%. The source material was PBMCs from blood, sampled around 14 days before vaccination. These receptors all come from a man in his forties or fifties who received an inactivated influenza vaccine.

This clonotype has ten or more counts. The chain couples TRBV12-3 or TRBV12-4 to TRBJ2-7; 10 nucleotides line up with TRBD2. The J segment lost 0 bases and the V segment lost 6 bases, leaving 2 bases of the junction unmatched. The CDR3 runs 14 residues. CDR3 protein: CASRLAGDSYEQYF. The CDR3 region has the DNA TGTGCCAGCAGGCTAGCGGGGGACTCCTACGAGCAGTACTTC.

This clonotype was counted only a few times. The chain is built from TRBV10-1 and TRBJ2-1; TRBD2 matches 7 bases. V shed 6 bases, J shed 9 bases, and the junction held 5 bases outside the gene matches. Germline assignment: CDR1 WNHNN and CDR2 SYGVQD (reference sequence). There are 12 residues in the CDR3. The DNA of the CDR3 is TGCGCCAGCAGCAAAGGGGAGGGTGAGCAGTTCTTC. It encodes CASSKGEGEQFF.

This clonotype was detected a few times. The chain recombines TRBV6-5 with TRBJ2-5; TRBD2 might be the D (7 bases). Germline CDR1 MNHEY, CDR2 SVGAGI. The CDR3 is made up of 14 amino acids. V was cut by 0 bases and J by 5 bases, with 10 bases left in between. CDR3 in amino acids: CASSYSQGGETQYF. DNA for the CDR3: TGTGCCAGCAGTTACTCACAGGGAGGGGAGACCCAGTACTTC.